The source of this T cell receptor beta chain is a study of CD8+ T cells in alopecia areata. About the research overall: Treated patients took oral tofacitinib at 5 to 10 mg twice daily.

Extracted RNA was reverse transcribed into cDNA, the sequencing template. The assay was immunoSEQ multiplex PCR, and TCRdb's table has in-frame clones only and misses some. The sample holds roughly 220,000 clones, 35% to 40% seen once. Study findings and constraints: Lesional scalp displayed greater clonality than normal scalp, most notably in alopecia totalis/universalis. The study found that many expanded lesional clones persisted in scalp and blood during tofacitinib.

Germline loops: CDR1 MRHNA, CDR2 SNTAGT. V lost 5 bases, J lost 0 bases, and 12 bases stayed unmatched. CDR3 length: 18 amino acids. The treatment: oral pan-JAK inhibitor, 5-10 mg twice daily. In regard to this clone: The antigen is unknown.

This chain joins TRBV6-4 and TRBJ2-4; 8 bases match TRBD2. Source: CD4+ T cells sorted from blood, taken at week 34, from a patient treated with tofacitinib. The receptor's source is a human donor with alopecia areata. The CDR3 bases are TGTGCCAGCAGTACCCCCCTAGCGGGCGTAGTAGCCAAAAACATTCAGTACTTC. Amino acids: CASSTPLAGVVAKNIQYF.